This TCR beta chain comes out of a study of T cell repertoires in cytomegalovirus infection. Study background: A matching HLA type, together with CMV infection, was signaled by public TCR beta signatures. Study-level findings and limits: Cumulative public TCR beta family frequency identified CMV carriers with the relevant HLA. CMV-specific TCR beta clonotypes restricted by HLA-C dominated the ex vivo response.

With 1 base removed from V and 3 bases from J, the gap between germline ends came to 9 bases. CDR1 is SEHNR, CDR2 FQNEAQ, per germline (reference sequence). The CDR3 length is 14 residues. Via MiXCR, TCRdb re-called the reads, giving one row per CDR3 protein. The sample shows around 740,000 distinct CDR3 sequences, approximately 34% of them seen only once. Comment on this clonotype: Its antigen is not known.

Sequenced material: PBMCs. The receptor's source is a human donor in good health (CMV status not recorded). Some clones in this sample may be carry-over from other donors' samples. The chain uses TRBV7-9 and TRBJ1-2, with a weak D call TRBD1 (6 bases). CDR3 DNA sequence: TGTGCCAGCAGCTTAGTAGCAGGGGACTATGGCTACACCTTC. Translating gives CASSLVAGDYGYTF.